This T cell receptor delta chain emerged from a study of γδ T cells in repeated Plasmodium falciparum infection. This clone was detected a few times. TCRdb's protein for this DNA is that of a much larger clone and differs from the translation at residue 12, likely a read error; the protein shown is the DNA translation. V lost 1 base, J lost 0 bases, and 34 bases stayed unmatched. Germline V CDR1 and CDR2: TSWWSYY, QGS. This CDR3 has 26 amino acids. TCRdb called clones from the multiplex PCR reads again using CATT. This sample carries about 57,000 delta-chain clones, 1.5% to 2% of them seen once, and the ten largest clones take around 16%. Bulk repertoires came from Vgamma9/Vdelta2+ or Vdelta2-negative gammadelta T cells flow-sorted from PBMC.

The sequence was obtained from a pool of human donors (malaria-infected and uninfected, not separated). This rearrangement joins TRDV1 to TRDJ1; 8 bases fit TRDD3. The J gene comes from matching the DNA to germline here; TCRdb lacks it. Sequenced input: gamma-delta T cells from blood. The CDR3 bases are TGTGCTCTTGGGGAACCTTCACCCTTTTCTACGCTTATACTACTGGGGGCCCCGGCGTACACCGATAAACTCATCTTT. Encoded protein: CALGEPSPFSTLILLGAPAYTDKLIF.